These 5 T cell receptor beta chains came from one sample sequenced in a study of regulatory T cells in long-lasting Graves disease (dated by TCRdb to the early 2020s). Receptor amplification or capture employed multiplex PCR. TCRdb records Illumina HiSeq 4000 as the sequencer. To build TCR beta libraries, CDR3 regions were amplified by Arm-PCR using iRepertoire HTBI primers. The raw public reads went through TCRdb reprocessing: fastp at Q25, MiXCR clone calling, in-frame beta chains kept. Each CDR3 protein gets just one entry, which takes the most common genes and DNA from the rows behind it. The sample table shows 430,000 or so distinct CDR3 sequences, and roughly a fifth are seen once. The ten largest make up about 13% of the sample. The sample's time point, from its label and the paper: persistent/refractory GD, antithyroid drugs over 5 years with positive TRAb. RNA was extracted from PBMCs in TRIzol for both TCR sequencing and RNA sequencing.

The sequences come from peripheral blood mononuclear cells (PBMCs), collected when the disease was refractory, from a patient treated with antithyroid drugs. Receptor source: a female donor with Graves disease.

The sample holds many counts of this clonotype. V is TRBV20-1 and J is TRBJ2-7; 9 bases agree with TRBD2. Trimming took 8 bases from V and 4 from J; bases not matched to a gene: 15. Looked up from germline, CDR1 is DFQATT and CDR2 is SNEGSKA (reference sequence). The CDR3 totals 15 residues. The CDR3 region is CSTNRLTSGRYEQYF. CDR3 DNA: TGCAGTACCAATCGGTTGACTAGCGGACGATACGAGCAGTACTTC.

This clonotype was found many times. The V call is TRBV20-1, the J call TRBJ1-1; D gene ambiguous. The CDR3 has 14 residues. Germline lookup yields CDR1 DFQATT and CDR2 SNEGSKA (reference sequence). Trimming removed 4 bases at V and 1 base at J, with 13 bases between. The CDR3 reads CSAKFGPANTEAFF. The CDR3 DNA sequence: TGCAGTGCTAAGTTCGGGCCAGCGAACACTGAAGCTTTCTTT.

J is TRBJ2-3 and V is TRBV7-2, with D possibly TRBD1 on 5 matching bases. The CDR3 has 13 amino acids. Germline CDR1 and CDR2: SGHTA and FQGNSA. V lost 3 bases and J 11 bases, leaving 15 bases between the germline ends. CDR3 nucleotide sequence: TGTGCCAGCAGCTTCCAAATGTTCCAGGGGCAGTATTTT. Protein sequence: CASSFQMFQGQYF.

This clonotype came up many times. The J gene is TRBJ2-7, the V gene TRBV7-8, with a weak D call TRBD1 (5 bases). The CDR3 is 12 residues long. From germline, CDR1 is SGHVS and CDR2 FQNEAQ. V was cut by 6 bases and J by 6 bases, with 12 bases left in between. The CDR3: CASSVRGGEQYF. In DNA form, the CDR3 reads TGTGCCAGCAGTGTAAGGGGCGGCGAGCAGTACTTC.

In its sample, this clonotype was seen many times. The chain recombines TRBV28 with TRBJ1-2, with D hard to call. The CDR3 totals 14 residues. Germline V gene data show CDR1 as MDHEN and CDR2 as SYDVKM. Deletions cut 7 bases from V and 5 bases from J, with 17 bases between. In nucleotides, the CDR3 is TGTGCCAGCACCCGGACGGGCCGGGGATATGGCTACACCTTC. Its translation is CASTRTGRGYGYTF.